These 14 T cell receptor beta chains originate from one sample sequenced in a study of T cell changes during pregnancy in multiple sclerosis. The method was immunoSEQ multiplex PCR; TCRdb's version includes in-frame clones alone and lacks a portion of them. There are over 45,000 clones in the sample; approximately 85% occur only once, and around 1.2% lies in the top ten. The sample was CD4+ T cells from peripheral blood mononuclear cells, taken in the second trimester of pregnancy. The receptors originated from a female donor with multiple sclerosis, enrolled in a pregnancy study.

The chain employs TRBV7-7 and TRBJ2-1; TRBD2 matches 9 bases. V lost 2 bases and J lost 14; bases outside the gene matches: 7. The CDR3 runs to 13 residues. The germline CDR1 and CDR2 sequences are SSHAT and FNYEAQ (reference sequence). Here the CDR3 DNA reads TGTGCCAGCAGCTTAAGCGGGGCTAGCGGGAAGTTCTTC. It specifies CASSLSGASGKFF.

This clone was observed a handful of times. V is TRBV30 and J is TRBJ1-1; D not resolved. CDR1 and CDR2 from the germline V gene are GTSNPN and SVGIG (reference sequence). The CDR3 is 13 residues long. V lost 2 bases and J 1 base, leaving 8 bases between the germline ends. The CDR3 region is CAWSRTENTEAFF. For the CDR3, the DNA is TGTGCCTGGAGTAGGACTGAGAACACTGAAGCTTTCTTT.

V and J are TRBV5-1 and TRBJ1-2; D call uncertain. Germline V gene sequence: CDR1 SGHRS, CDR2 YFSETQ. This CDR3 has 12 amino acids. V was pared by 2 bases and J by 4 bases, with 6 bases between. The DNA for the CDR3 is TGCGCCAGCAGCTTCGAGAGCTATGGCTACACCTTC. Encoded protein: CASSFESYGYTF.

The chain links TRBV9 to TRBJ2-1; 8 positions match TRBD2. The CDR3 runs 15 residues. J lost 8 bases, V lost 2 bases, and 9 bases had no gene match. Germline values: CDR1 SGDLS, CDR2 YYNGEE. The CDR3 sequence is CASSVRSGSWDEQFF. In DNA, the CDR3 is TGTGCCAGCAGCGTTAGAAGCGGGAGCTGGGATGAGCAGTTCTTC.

J is TRBJ1-4 and V is TRBV23-1; possible D gene TRBD1, 6 bases. TRBV23-1 is treated as an ORF (open reading frame) with a function not yet certain. The CDR3 spans 21 residues. The germline V and J ends were trimmed by 3 bases and 0 bases, with 26 bases remaining between them. CDR3 in DNA: TGCGCCAGCAGTCATCTTCCGCCTTACAGGGATAGTCTTGCAACTAATGAAAAACTGTTTTTT. This sequence encodes CASSHLPPYRDSLATNEKLFF.

The rearrangement joins TRBV6-6 to TRBJ2-1; 10 bases line up with TRBD2. CDR1 and CDR2 (germline): MNHNY, SVGAGI (reference sequence). With 5 bases clipped from V and 5 bases from J, the junction kept 6 bases outside the gene matches. The CDR3 is 15 residues long. CDR3 coding DNA: TGTGCCAGCAGTAATCTAGCGGGAGTTCACAATGAGCAGTTCTTC. Translated, it gives CASSNLAGVHNEQFF.

Judged by abundance, this clone is medium-sized. Here the CDR3 reads CASSQIIGQPQHF. The CDR3 DNA follows: TGCGCCAGCAGCCAAATTATCGGTCAGCCCCAGCATTTT. The rearrangement joins TRBV4-3 to TRBJ1-5; no reliable D call. The CDR3 loop spans 13 amino acids. Germline loops: CDR1 LGHNA, CDR2 YSLEER. The germline V and J ends were trimmed by 2 bases and 6 bases, with 8 bases remaining between them.

The CDR3 sequence is CASSLGTSGNTIYF. The DNA for the CDR3 is TGTGCCAGTAGTCTCGGGACATCCGGAAACACCATATATTTT. The V gene is TRBV19, the J gene TRBJ1-3; tentative D call: TRBD1 (6 bases). CDR1 and CDR2 from the germline V gene are LNHDA and SQIVND (reference sequence). This CDR3 has 14 residues. The V gene lost 5 bases and the J gene lost 4 bases, with 12 bases spanning the gap.

The rearrangement uses TRBV29-1 and TRBJ2-7; no clear D. The germline V gene encodes CDR1 SQVTM and CDR2 ANQGSEA. Trimming removed 5 bases from V and 3 bases from J, with 8 bases in between. The CDR3 has 11 residues. In nucleotides, the CDR3 is TGCAGCGTTCAGGTCAGCTACGAGCAGTACTTC. Translated, it gives CSVQVSYEQYF.

V gene TRBV5-1 combines with J gene TRBJ1-2, with a weak D call TRBD1 (6 bases). This CDR3 contains 15 residues. V lost 5 bases to trimming and J lost 3 bases, with 17 bases between them. Germline V gives CDR1 SGHRS, CDR2 YFSETQ. Written as DNA, the CDR3 is TGCGCCAGCAGAAAAGGACAGATGTTGGACTATGGCTACACCTTC. Translated: CASRKGQMLDYGYTF.

The chain couples TRBV5-1 to TRBJ2-7; TRBD2 might be the D (5 bases). CDR3 length equals 15 residues. The V end was cut by 3 bases, the J end by 5 bases, with 18 bases between. The germline gives CDR1 SGHRS, CDR2 YFSETQ. Here the CDR3 DNA reads TGCGCCAGCAGCTCCTCGGGGTCCCTCGGGAACGAGCAGTACTTC. Translating gives CASSSSGSLGNEQYF. The full variable domain, completed using reference TRBV5-1 and TRBJ2-7, is KAGVTQTPRYLIKTRGQQVTLSCSPISGHRSVSWYQQTPGQGLQFLFEYFSETQRNKGNFPGRFSGRQFSNSRSEMNVSTLELGDSALYLCASSSSGSLGNEQYFGPGTRLTVT.

The rearrangement links TRBV6-1 to TRBJ2-7; D gene uncertain. Germline CDR1 and CDR2: MNHNS and SASEGT. Trimming shortened V by 4 bases and J by 2 bases, and 6 bases separated the two germline ends. The CDR3 length is 12 residues. The CDR3 protein is CASSVPAYEQYF. The CDR3 DNA reads as TGTGCCAGCAGTGTGCCGGCCTACGAGCAGTACTTC.

In nucleotides, the CDR3 is TGCGCCAGCAGCTCCTCCCCCTCCCCAGATACGCAGTATTTT. Translated: CASSSSPSPDTQYF. V usage is TRBV5-1 and J usage is TRBJ2-3; no reliable D call. CDR1 and CDR2 (germline): SGHRS, YFSETQ. V was cut by 3 bases and J by 4 bases, with 12 bases left in between. The CDR3 totals 14 residues.

The chain recombines TRBV7-2 with TRBJ2-1; 8 bases align to TRBD2. The V and J ends lost 4 bases and 5 bases, in that order; junction bases with no gene match: 7. This CDR3 contains 15 residues. Germline lookup yields CDR1 SGHTA and CDR2 FQGNSA. The CDR3 protein is CASSSPGLDNNEQFF. The CDR3 region has the DNA TGTGCCAGCAGCTCGCCGGGACTAGATAACAATGAGCAGTTCTTC. The full variable domain, completed using reference TRBV7-2 and TRBJ2-1, is GAGVSQSPSNKVTEKGKDVELRCDPISGHTALYWYRQSLGQGLEFLIYFQGNSAPDKSGLPSDRFSAERTGGSVSTLTIQRTQQEDSAVYLCASSSPGLDNNEQFFGPGTRLTVL.